These T cell receptor beta chains were read from a single sample in a study of blood T cells in healthy people across ages. TCRdb re-called the 5' RACE reads through MiXCR, storing one row per CDR3 protein. The profile covers some 1.5 million distinct CDR3 sequences, with 25% to 30% appearing a single time and roughly 8% taken by the ten largest. Specimen: blood. The receptors here all came from a woman aged 25 to 39 in good health. CDR3s include the opening cysteine and the closing phenylalanine or tryptophan. Fields, in order: clone size, J gene, V gene, CDR3 protein. The listing skips clone size in some rows; elsewhere it reads once, few, many or a size class.

NA,TRBJ1-2,TRBV7-9,CASSSRDNHQGYTF
few,TRBJ2-3,TRBV9,CASSVAPGTSGTDTQYF
few,TRBJ1-2,TRBV25-1,CASSDFTATNYGYTF
few,TRBJ1-1,TRBV6-5,CASTEGAEAFF
many,TRBJ2-3,TRBV9,CASAGSGQIWSDTQYF
many,TRBJ2-5,TRBV20-1,CSASADGRLETQYF
NA,TRBJ2-1,TRBV20-1,CSARARLAVNEQFF
few,TRBJ1-2,TRBV20-1,CSARDGGIGGSSGYTF
NA,TRBJ1-4,TRBV28,CASSTGGQGNEKLFF
few,TRBJ2-1,TRBV29-1,CSVEMGGSYNEQFF
NA,TRBJ1-2,TRBV18,CASSPPGDRASNYGYTF
few,TRBJ2-3,TRBV20-1,CSASGRDSGRRADTQYF
few,TRBJ2-1,TRBV20-1,CSATLAGDRNEQFF
few,TRBJ2-5,TRBV5-4,CASRAPDQQETQYF
NA,TRBJ2-1,TRBV15,CATSSAPGGYNEQFF
many,TRBJ2-7,TRBV9,CASSGQLAGGLPYF
NA,TRBJ1-5,TRBV6-2/TRBV6-3,CASSPYRGGNQPQHF
NA,TRBJ2-3,TRBV20-1,CSARPGQTSTDTQYF
many,TRBJ2-5,TRBV6-1,CASRHPWGQETQYF
few,TRBJ1-6,TRBV10-2,CASSESGRRASPLHF
many,TRBJ1-2,TRBV6-2/TRBV6-3,CASVAGAYGYTF
few,TRBJ2-3,TRBV20-1,CSASQPGKATQYF
NA,TRBJ1-1,TRBV7-2,CASRGNRDLNTEAFF
many,TRBJ2-1,TRBV7-9,CASSLGAGSNEQFF
few,TRBJ2-3,TRBV25-1,CASSELLGNTDTQYF
many,TRBJ2-7,TRBV10-3,CAISGQLGTGDNEQYF
many,TRBJ2-5,TRBV27,CASRGAMETQYF
NA,TRBJ1-1,TRBV12-3/TRBV12-4,CASSYSSGEAFF
NA,TRBJ2-1,TRBV6-6,CASSAGGTSGNMFF
once,TRBJ1-4,TRBV7-9,CASSLTGVFEKLFF
NA,TRBJ1-4,TRBV6-1,CASIPSTGTLNEKLFF
many,TRBJ2-1,TRBV5-1,CASSPGIAGGPWDEQFF
NA,TRBJ2-2,TRBV12-3/TRBV12-4,CASSRYRDPVSGELFF
NA,TRBJ2-1,TRBV7-9,CASSLSGRAGDNEQFF
NA,TRBJ2-7,TRBV2,CASSEGDSNRYEQYF
many,TRBJ2-7,TRBV7-2,CASSSRGGDYEQYF
few,TRBJ1-4,TRBV20-1,CSAGRLGSEKLFF
few,TRBJ2-7,TRBV7-9,CASSKKSTGRTYEQYF
NA,TRBJ2-4,TRBV6-4,CASSDSTSGAHEQYF
NA,TRBJ2-5,TRBV30,CAWSVLKGLQETQYF
NA,TRBJ1-4,TRBV7-2,CASRRGPGGEKLFF
once,TRBJ1-1,TRBV7-9,CASSTTGTATRNTEAFF
NA,TRBJ2-7,TRBV7-9,CASTQTGSGDYEQYF
once,TRBJ1-4,TRBV30,CAWSVPGQENEKRFF
few,TRBJ2-1,TRBV6-4,CASSKLAGAYNEQFF
NA,TRBJ1-2,TRBV28,CASSPPDRGYYGYTF
many,TRBJ2-7,TRBV7-2,CASSHKSEQYF
NA,TRBJ2-1,TRBV12-3/TRBV12-4,CTSSLTGGSEQFF
NA,TRBJ2-5,TRBV15,CTTSREGEVETQYF
NA,TRBJ2-3,TRBV12-5,CASVGVGDTQYF
few,TRBJ2-5,TRBV6-4,CASSAGPLSEQYF
NA,TRBJ1-1,TRBV5-5,CASSILTVNTEAFF
NA,TRBJ2-1,TRBV20-1,CSARVIGALGRNEQFF
few,TRBJ2-5,TRBV4-1,CASSQDRVGQTFPETQYF
NA,TRBJ2-7,TRBV20-1,CSARDWKAVGYEQYF
many,TRBJ1-2,TRBV7-2,CASSLVDYGYTF
many,TRBJ2-5,TRBV9,CASSSPRDSQETQYF
NA,TRBJ2-2,TRBV7-9,CASSLKVPGNGELFF